This passage covers 7 T cell receptor beta chains from one sample sequenced in a study of blood T cells in healthy people across ages. For the second PCR, which ran for about 7 to 11 cycles, a sample-barcoded 5' primer and a J-beta primer mix were used. MiXCR was run by TCRdb on the 5' RACE reads, yielding one entry per CDR3 protein. Found here are about 1,800,000 distinct CDR3 sequences, over 25% of them singletons; the top ten hold 7% to 9%. The sequencing input was blood. The receptors come from a woman in her twenties or thirties in good health.

This clonotype has more than one count but fewer than ten. V gene TRBV18 combines with J gene TRBJ2-7; TRBD1 matches 7 bases. Germline V lookup: CDR1 KGHSH, CDR2 LQKENI. V lost 3 bases and J lost 2; bases outside the gene matches: 7. The CDR3 length is 15 residues. The CDR3 DNA is TGTGCCAGCTCACCCTCGGGACAGACTACCTACGAGCAGTACTTC. Amino acid sequence: CASSPSGQTTYEQYF.

V and J are TRBV7-9 and TRBJ2-1; TRBD1 aligns across 9 bases. Germline lookup yields CDR1 SEHNR and CDR2 FQNEAQ (reference sequence). V gave up 11 bases and J gave up 4 bases; unmatched junction bases: 12. CDR3 length: 15 residues. CDR3 bases: TGTGCCGGCGTGATGTGGGACAGGGATTACAATGAGCAGTTCTTC. Its translation: CAGVMWDRDYNEQFF.

Many counts were recorded for this clonotype. This rearrangement joins TRBV6-5 to TRBJ1-1; no definite D call. The V end was cut by 4 bases, the J end by 1 base, with 10 bases between. The length of the CDR3 is 14 residues. In germline, CDR1 is MNHEY, CDR2 SVGAGI. The CDR3: CASSSRTGNTEAFF. CDR3 bases: TGTGCCAGCAGTTCTCGGACGGGGAACACTGAAGCTTTCTTT.

This clonotype was seen at least ten times. This chain uses TRBV29-1 with TRBJ2-1; 9 bases map to TRBD2. CDR3 length: 15 residues. Unmatched junction bases numbered 13, after V lost 5 bases and J lost 8 bases. Germline V gene data show CDR1 as SQVTM and CDR2 as ANQGSEA. The CDR3 region is CSVLRGSGSTDEQFF. The CDR3 DNA follows: TGCAGCGTTCTTAGAGGTAGCGGGAGTACCGATGAGCAGTTCTTC.

Ten or more counts support this clonotype. The V gene is TRBV10-3, the J gene TRBJ1-5; D unresolved. This CDR3 spans 12 amino acids. Trimming stripped 2 bases from V and 4 bases from J, with 3 bases between. Germline-derived CDR1 and CDR2 are ENHRY and SYGVKD. The CDR3 sequence is CAISEVNQPQHF. CDR3 sequence (DNA): TGTGCCATCAGTGAGGTGAATCAGCCCCAGCATTTT.

This clonotype was found a few times. V and J are TRBV6-6 and TRBJ2-7; 7 bases match TRBD1. Germline CDR1 MNHNY, CDR2 SVGAGI (reference sequence). The V and J ends lost 8 bases and 4 bases, in that order; junction bases with no gene match: 11. The CDR3 is 14 residues long. The CDR3 region has the DNA TGTGCCAGCCAGGTAACGACAGGGCCGTACGAGCAGTACTTC. Its protein product is CASQVTTGPYEQYF.

A remark on this clonotype: This clone may be a read error of a much larger clone one base away. The chain links TRBV5-1 to TRBJ1-4; D gene uncertain. This CDR3 region has 13 residues. The germline gives CDR1 SGHRS, CDR2 YFSETQ. The CDR3 loop is CASSLGENEKRFF. CDR3 coding DNA: TGCGCCAGCAGCTTGGGGGAGAATGAAAAACGGTTTTTT.